This TCR beta chain was documented in a study of identifying expanded T cells in peripheral blood. Study results and caveats: Variance in clone template counts between roughly 2-week samples significantly increased with total template count across all healthy donors. Differentially abundant clones: roughly 1.2 between replicates, about 15 at roughly 15 days, more than 18 at four.

Clones were read by immunoSEQ multiplex PCR, and TCRdb kept only the in-frame ones, dropping some. The sample holds approximately 130,000 clones, 75% to 90% seen once. V lost 4 bases and J 1 base, leaving 14 bases between the germline ends. The CDR3 runs to 15 residues. CDR1 is MDHEN, CDR2 SYDVKM, per germline. Collection occurred without any documented infections or immune events in donors. A single count supports this clone. Its target is not known. This sequence originates from a person aged 18-69 years in good health. This chain uses TRBV28 with TRBJ2-7, with unresolved D. Sequencing was performed on blood. CDR3: CASSSPSRISYEQYF. As DNA, the CDR3 is TGTGCCAGCAGTTCCCCAAGCCGGATATCCTACGAGCAGTACTTC.